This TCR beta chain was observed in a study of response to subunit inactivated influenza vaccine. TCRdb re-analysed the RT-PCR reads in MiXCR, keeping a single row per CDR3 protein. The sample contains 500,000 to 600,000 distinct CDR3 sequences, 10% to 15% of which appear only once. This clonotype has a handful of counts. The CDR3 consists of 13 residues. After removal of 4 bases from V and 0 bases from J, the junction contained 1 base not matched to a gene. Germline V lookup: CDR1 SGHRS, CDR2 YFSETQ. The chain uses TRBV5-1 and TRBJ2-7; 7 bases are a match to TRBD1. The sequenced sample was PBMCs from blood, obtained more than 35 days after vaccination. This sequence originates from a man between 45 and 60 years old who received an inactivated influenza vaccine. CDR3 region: CASSEGASYEQYF. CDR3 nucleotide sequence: TGCGCCAGCAGCGAGGGGGCCTCCTACGAGCAGTACTTC.